This T cell receptor (beta chain) was retrieved from a study of T cell responses to AZD1222 COVID-19 vaccine. Study findings and constraints: Spike regions recognized by vaccine-associated CD4 TCRs spanned the protein, led by 160-218 and 743-854. Clonal diversity was possibly underestimated; the donors were predominantly white British and more often female. Only a handful of AZD1222 recipients, more than 5 in all, had baseline seropositivity.

Sequenced by immunoSEQ multiplex PCR; TCRdb stores in-frame clones only, minus some. The sample shows roughly 100,000 clones, 88% of them seen only once. This CDR3 has 15 residues. V was trimmed by 2 bases and J by 0 bases, leaving 11 bases between them. Germline V gene lookup returns CDR1 MDHEN and CDR2 SYDVKM. Comments on this clone: No antigen is known for it.

This rearrangement joins TRBV28 to TRBJ2-7, with D perhaps matching TRBD1 or TRBD2 (6 bases each). The sample consisted of peripheral blood, taken on day 0 of AZD1222 vaccination. This receptor was taken from an adult in good health. The DNA for the CDR3 is TGTGCCAGCAGTTTAAAACAGGGACTCTCCTACGAGCAGTACTTC. It is translated as CASSLKQGLSYEQYF. Filled out from reference TRBV28 and TRBJ2-7, the complete variable domain reads DVKVTQSSRYLVKRTGEKVFLECVQDMDHENMFWYRQDPGLGLRLIYFSYDVKMKEKGDIPEGYSVSREKKERFSLILESASTNQTSMYLCASSLKQGLSYEQYFGPGTRLTVT.